The rows below give T cell receptor beta chains drawn from one sample of a study of blood T cell repertoires in COVID-19. Sequenced by immunoSEQ multiplex PCR; TCRdb stores in-frame clones only, minus some. The table shows around 320,000 clones, with 90% to 95% occurring only once. The sequenced sample consisted of PBMCs or T cells enriched from blood (not recorded which). These receptors were taken from a woman aged 25 to 45 who had been exposed to COVID-19. CDR3s include the opening cysteine and the closing phenylalanine or tryptophan.

v_call cdr3_aa
TRBV2 CASSRQSGNTIYF
TRBV3-1/TRBV3-2 CASSRTSGGAFETQYF
TRBV7-9 CASSPGGSTTHYGYTF
TRBV7-6 CASSLVLGRAGNSGNTIYF
TRBV30 CAWTRSTASHTDTQYF
TRBV9 CASSQGLGYEQYF
TRBV2 CASSGVSGNTIYF
TRBV19 CASRAPGDGNAEAFF
TRBV11-1 CASSLARGQGYTEAFF
TRBV7-9 CASSAGVAETQYF